The clone carrying this TCR beta chain was counted many times. The antigen is undetermined. The read comes to an end 3 residues before the CDR3 does, leaving the germline J gene to fill in the end. Sequencing input was equivalent genomic DNA from CVID and controls. The assay was immunoSEQ multiplex PCR, and TCRdb's table has in-frame clones only and misses some. The sample has some 32,000 clones, none seen only once. This specimen comes from a study of T cell clonality in common variable immunodeficiency. Study findings and constraints: Authors noted CVID clonality's cause needs subpopulation repertoire sequencing. Repertoire-complication correlations in CVID were limited by patient heterogeneity.

The CDR3 contains 13 residues. Trimming cost V 2 bases and J 5 bases, with 7 bases left between them. Germline CDR1 and CDR2: MRHNA and SNTAGT. The receptor's source is a person aged 18 to 70 in good health. The sample comprised peripheral blood mononuclear cells. This sequence joins TRBV6-4 and TRBJ2-1; unclear D gene. CDR3 DNA, as far as it was read: TGTGCCAGCAGTGACCAGGCCAACAATGAG. This codes for CASSDQANNE. The whole CDR3 protein is CASSDQANNEQFF.